This T cell receptor beta chain was captured in a study of CD8 T cells in ankylosing spondylitis (dated by TCRdb to the late 2010s). Looking at the study overall: T cell receptor beta repertoires were profiled in healthy donors and ankylosing spondylitis patients so that disease-linked TCR variants could be found. The full study cohort was made up of about 25 ankylosing spondylitis patients and more than 90 healthy donors. Samples of peripheral blood were taken, and for ankylosing spondylitis patients, synovial fluid was collected as well.

General conclusions and limits of the study: Some TCR beta motif variants had previously been reported in synovial fluid and blood of reactive arthritis patients, which suggested common disease-initiation mechanisms. A CD8+ phenotype was shown by the disease-linked clones, which were found at relatively low frequencies in peripheral blood. According to the report, matched synovial fluid samples from ankylosing spondylitis patients were significantly enriched for the disease-linked clones. A TCR beta motif made up of several highly homologous amino acid variants appeared to be characteristic of blood from ankylosing spondylitis patients.

This clonotype has ten or more counts. This receptor's antigen is unknown. Base qualities are not recorded, but no much larger clone differs from it by a single base. Compared with germline, V lacks 0 bases and J lacks 11 bases; bases without a gene match: 8. From the cysteine through the phenylalanine, the CDR3 covers 15 amino acids. This entry keeps only the CDR3 DNA: 45 bases, framed from base 1. According to the germline V gene, CDR1 reads SGHRS and CDR2 reads YFSETQ. The sequencer was an Illumina HiSeq 2500. Quantitative 5'-RACE with molecular barcodes was used to prepare TCR beta libraries. On the study's bioinformatics: To identify disease-linked TCR variants, a new computational method was used, one built on a probabilistic model of VDJ rearrangement. TCRdb's own reprocessing of the public reads used fastp at Q25 and MiXCR and kept productive beta chains. Rows are unified per CDR3 protein, each entry keeping the most common DNA and genes. The V and J calls were not made by the authors but by TCRdb's processing. This sample gives about 160,000 distinct CDR3 sequences in total; approximately 20% of them show up just once. About 8.2% of the sample belongs to the ten largest clones.

This receptor chain uses TRBV5-1 and TRBJ1-6; 7 central bases correspond to TRBD1. Sequencing was performed on blood, either unsorted or a sorted T cell fraction (not recorded which). The TCR comes from a male donor with ankylosing spondylitis or in good health (not recorded which). The DNA sequence is TGCGCCAGCAGCTTGGCCCCAACAGGGGATACACCCCTCCACTTT. The encoded protein is CASSLAPTGDTPLHF.